Sequencing of this TCR beta chain was carried out in a study of beta chain features in type 1 diabetes. Notes on the study in general: Moderately but significantly shorter TCRB CDR3s were found in Type 1 diabetes patients in all four CD4+ subsets. Patients with type 1 diabetes showed fewer VDJ junction insertions and more deletions. Any HLA type influence on TCRB rearrangement was left unresolved here.

Points on this clone: The target antigen is unknown.

Expressed TCRB transcripts were sequenced because the isolated RNA had all been reverse transcribed beforehand. The repertoire was sequenced with immunoSEQ multiplex PCR; TCRdb's copy has only in-frame clones and lacks some. The sample lists 640,000 or so clones, around 15% occurring once. Sequencing used naive CD4+ T cells from blood. This clonotype originated in a man aged 18-30 years with type 1 diabetes.

CDR3 nucleotides: TGTGCCAGCAGCGCTACAGGGGTCGGCTCCTACAATGAGCAGTTCTTC. Translation gives CASSATGVGSYNEQFF. The chain carries TRBV2 and TRBJ2-1; 7 nucleotides match TRBD1. The V and J ends lost 6 bases and 0 bases, in that order; junction bases with no gene match: 8. CDR1 is SNHLY, CDR2 FYNNEI, per germline. This CDR3 spans 16 amino acids.